The 4 T cell receptor beta chains below all came from one sample that was sequenced in a study of blood T cell repertoires in COVID-19 (TCRdb year 2020). Library generation was performed with the immunoSEQ multiplex PCR assay. The immuneACCESS repertoire file appears here via TCRdb, limited to in-frame rearrangements. These files lack a portion of the clones; in checked studies, under half of the deficit traces to unresolved V genes, and the cause of the others is not known. The sample table contains about 390,000 clones; only one count was recorded for over 75% of them. The ten largest clones represent under 3% of the sample. Material for sequencing was peripheral blood. The source is a woman aged 55-75 years with COVID-19, enrolled during active disease.

The CDR3 DNA sequence: TGTGCCAGCAGTCGGGGGAACACCGGGGAGCTGTTTTTT. This sequence encodes CASSRGNTGELFF. The gene calls are TRBV27 and TRBJ2-2, with D perhaps TRBD2 (5 bases). Germline CDR1 MNHEY, CDR2 SMNVEV (reference sequence). The length of the CDR3 is 13 residues. The V end lost 5 bases, the J end lost 1 base, and 5 bases lay between the germline ends.

The chain links TRBV20-1 to TRBJ2-7, with D uncertain. The length of the CDR3 is 11 residues. Trimming took off 3 bases at V and 5 bases at J, with 8 bases between the two ends. Germline lookup yields CDR1 DFQATT and CDR2 SNEGSKA (reference sequence). The CDR3 DNA sequence: TGCAGTGCTAGTGGGCCGAACGAGCAGTACTTC. Encoded protein: CSASGPNEQYF.

This clone was seen only once. The chain carries TRBV19 and TRBJ1-1, with a possible D match to TRBD1 (5 bases). From germline, CDR1 is LNHDA and CDR2 SQIVND (reference sequence). The CDR3 is made up of 15 amino acids. Trimming shortened V by 6 bases and J by 5 bases, and 19 bases separated the two germline ends. The CDR3 here is CASRTHGDWGTEAFF. CDR3 nucleotide sequence: TGTGCCAGTAGAACCCACGGGGACTGGGGGACTGAAGCTTTCTTT.

The chain links TRBV29-1 to TRBJ2-1; no firm D call. CDR3 length equals 11 residues. V dropped 8 bases and J dropped 9 bases, with 14 bases sitting between them. Germline V CDR1 and CDR2: SQVTM, ANQGSEA. As DNA, the CDR3 is TGCAGCTTCCTCCTAGTTACTGAGCAGTTCTTC. Protein: CSFLLVTEQFF.